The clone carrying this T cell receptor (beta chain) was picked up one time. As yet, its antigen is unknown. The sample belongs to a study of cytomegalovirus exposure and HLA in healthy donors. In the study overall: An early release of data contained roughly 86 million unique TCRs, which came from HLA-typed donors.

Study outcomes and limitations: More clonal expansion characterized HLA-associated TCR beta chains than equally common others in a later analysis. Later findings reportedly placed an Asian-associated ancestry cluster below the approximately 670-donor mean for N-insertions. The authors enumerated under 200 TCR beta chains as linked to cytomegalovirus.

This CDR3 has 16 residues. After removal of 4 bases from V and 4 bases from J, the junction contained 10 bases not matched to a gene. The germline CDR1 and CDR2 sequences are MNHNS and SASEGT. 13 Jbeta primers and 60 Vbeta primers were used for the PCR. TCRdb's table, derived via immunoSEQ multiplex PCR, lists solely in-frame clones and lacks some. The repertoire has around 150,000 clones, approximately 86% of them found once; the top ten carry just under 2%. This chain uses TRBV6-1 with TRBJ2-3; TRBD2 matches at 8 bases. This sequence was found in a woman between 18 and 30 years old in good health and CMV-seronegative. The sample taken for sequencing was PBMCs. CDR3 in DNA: TGTGCCAGCAGTGGGTCACGGGGGGGCCCCGCAGATACGCAGTATTTT. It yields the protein CASSGSRGGPADTQYF.